This is a list of T cell receptor beta chains from one sample in a study of blood T cell repertoires in COVID-19. The assay was immunoSEQ multiplex PCR, and TCRdb's table has in-frame clones only and misses some. The repertoire includes tens of thousands of clones, about 90% of them detected once, and roughly 2.4% sits in the top ten. The sample comprised peripheral blood. The source is a man in his fifties or sixties with acute or convalescent COVID-19. The conserved cysteine and the conserved F or W are not part of the CDR3 here. Fields, in order: J gene, V gene, CDR3 protein.

j_gene: TRBJ2-1; v_gene: TRBV28; CDR3aa: ASRPSGRYNEQF
j_gene: TRBJ1-4; v_gene: TRBV25-1; CDR3aa: ASSESTAGNEKLF
j_gene: TRBJ1-1; v_gene: TRBV28; CDR3aa: ASSSGGTEAF
j_gene: TRBJ2-7; v_gene: TRBV5-6; CDR3aa: ASSLIWASTYEQY
j_gene: TRBJ2-7; v_gene: TRBV6-5; CDR3aa: ASSSGLFEQY
j_gene: TRBJ2-5; v_gene: TRBV5-5; CDR3aa: ASNRVETQY
j_gene: TRBJ1-2; v_gene: TRBV6-5; CDR3aa: ASSYSSGNGYT
j_gene: TRBJ1-2; v_gene: TRBV6-4; CDR3aa: ASTEPAGPGYT
j_gene: TRBJ2-1; v_gene: TRBV7-9; CDR3aa: ASSLPRGIGNEQF
j_gene: TRBJ2-3; v_gene: TRBV19; CDR3aa: ATTDSFKTQY
j_gene: TRBJ2-5; v_gene: TRBV9; CDR3aa: ASSVVGSGSETQY
j_gene: TRBJ1-5; v_gene: TRBV7-2; CDR3aa: ASSSVGAQPQH
j_gene: TRBJ1-2; v_gene: TRBV18; CDR3aa: ASSPGQGGYT
j_gene: TRBJ1-6; v_gene: TRBV25-1; CDR3aa: ASSVSPGTGSDSPLH
j_gene: TRBJ1-2; v_gene: TRBV10-3; CDR3aa: AIRIGTGSGYT
j_gene: TRBJ2-1; v_gene: TRBV9; CDR3aa: ASSVAKAGSDEQF